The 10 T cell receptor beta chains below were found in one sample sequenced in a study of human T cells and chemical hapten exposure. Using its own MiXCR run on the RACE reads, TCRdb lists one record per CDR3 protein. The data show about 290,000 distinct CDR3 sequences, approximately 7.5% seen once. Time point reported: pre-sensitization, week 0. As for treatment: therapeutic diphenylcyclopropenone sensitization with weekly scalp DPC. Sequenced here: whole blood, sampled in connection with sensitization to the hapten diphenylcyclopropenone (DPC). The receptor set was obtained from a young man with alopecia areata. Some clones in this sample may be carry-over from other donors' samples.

The CDR3 nucleotides read TGTGCCATCAGTGTCCCAGGGGGCCCCTATGGCTACACCTTC. Translation: CAISVPGGPYGYTF. This rearrangement joins TRBV10-3 to TRBJ1-2; the match to TRBD1 covers 8 bases. The germline CDR1 and CDR2 sequences are ENHRY and SYGVKD. The CDR3 covers 14 residues. J gave up 4 bases and V 4 bases, and 5 bases lay outside the gene matches.

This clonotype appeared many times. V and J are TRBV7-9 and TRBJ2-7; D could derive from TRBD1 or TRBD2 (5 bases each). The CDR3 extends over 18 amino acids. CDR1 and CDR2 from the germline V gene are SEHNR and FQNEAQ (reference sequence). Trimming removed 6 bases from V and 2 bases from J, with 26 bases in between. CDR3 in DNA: TGTGCCAGCAGAAGCTTAGAGAAACCCGGGACGGGACCCTACGAGCAGTACTTC. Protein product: CASRSLEKPGTGPYEQYF.

The CDR3 loop is CASSLSRGAINQPQHF. The CDR3 nucleotides read TGTGCCAGCAGTTTATCTCGGGGGGCCATCAATCAGCCCCAGCATTTT. The V call is TRBV28, the J call TRBJ1-5, with D possibly TRBD1 on 6 matching bases. Per the germline V gene, CDR1 is MDHEN and CDR2 is SYDVKM. There are 16 residues in the CDR3. V was trimmed by 1 base and J by 3 bases, leaving 13 bases between them.

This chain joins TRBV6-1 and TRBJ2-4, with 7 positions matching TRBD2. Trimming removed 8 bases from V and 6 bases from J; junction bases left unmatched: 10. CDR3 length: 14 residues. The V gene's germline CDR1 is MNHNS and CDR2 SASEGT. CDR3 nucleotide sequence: TGTGCCAGCCAGCTAGCGGCCGGCATAAACATTCAGTACTTC. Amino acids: CASQLAAGINIQYF.

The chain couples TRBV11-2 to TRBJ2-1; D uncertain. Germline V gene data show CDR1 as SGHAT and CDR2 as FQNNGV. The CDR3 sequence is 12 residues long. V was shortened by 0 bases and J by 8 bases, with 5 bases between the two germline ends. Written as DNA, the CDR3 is TGTGCCAGCAGCTTAGATCATTATGAGCAGTTCTTC. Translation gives CASSLDHYEQFF.

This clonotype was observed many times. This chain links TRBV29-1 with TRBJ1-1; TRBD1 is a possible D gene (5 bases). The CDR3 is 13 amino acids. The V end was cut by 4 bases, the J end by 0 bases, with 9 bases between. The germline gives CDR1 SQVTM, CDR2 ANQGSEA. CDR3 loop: CSVGDGMNTEAFF. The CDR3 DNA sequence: TGCAGCGTTGGGGACGGTATGAACACTGAAGCTTTCTTT. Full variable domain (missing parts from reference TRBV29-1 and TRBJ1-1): SAVISQKPSRDICQRGTSLTIQCQVDSQVTMMFWYRQQPGQSLTLIATANQGSEATYESGFVIDKFPISRPNLTFSTLTVSNMSPEDSSIYLCSVGDGMNTEAFFGQGTRLTVV.

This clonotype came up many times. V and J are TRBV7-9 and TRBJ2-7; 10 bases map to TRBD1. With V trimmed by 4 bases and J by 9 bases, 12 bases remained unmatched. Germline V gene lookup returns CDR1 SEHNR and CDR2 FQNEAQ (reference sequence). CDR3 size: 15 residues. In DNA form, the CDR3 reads TGTGCCAGCAGCTCCTACCTCCGGGACAGGGGTCCGCAGTACGTC. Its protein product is CASSSYLRDRGPQYV.

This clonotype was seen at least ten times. For the CDR3, the DNA is TGTGCCAGCAGCGGGGGCCGAGCTTTAGGCTACACCTTC. Translation gives CASSGGRALGYTF. The V call is TRBV7-9, the J call TRBJ1-2, with D possibly matching TRBD1 (6 bases). The CDR3 totals 13 residues. Trimming removed 5 bases from V and 8 bases from J, with 15 bases in between. CDR1 SEHNR and CDR2 FQNEAQ come from the germline V gene (reference sequence).

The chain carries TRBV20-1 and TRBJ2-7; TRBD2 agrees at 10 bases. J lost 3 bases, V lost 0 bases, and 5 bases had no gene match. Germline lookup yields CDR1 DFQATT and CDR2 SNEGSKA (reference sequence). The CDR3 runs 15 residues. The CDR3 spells CSARDGASGGYEQYF. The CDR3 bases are TGCAGTGCTAGAGATGGGGCTAGCGGGGGCTACGAGCAGTACTTC.

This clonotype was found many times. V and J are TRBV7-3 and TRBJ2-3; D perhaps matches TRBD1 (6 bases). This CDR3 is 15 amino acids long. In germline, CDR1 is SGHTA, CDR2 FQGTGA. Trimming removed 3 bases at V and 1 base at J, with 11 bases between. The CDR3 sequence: CASSFSGQRTDTQYF. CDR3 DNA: TGTGCCAGCAGCTTTTCGGGACAACGCACAGATACGCAGTATTTT.